This passage covers 27 T cell receptor beta chains from one sample sequenced in a study of PD-1 blockade in mismatch repair-deficient tumors. Clones were sequenced by immunoSEQ multiplex PCR, and TCRdb holds only the in-frame ones, with some missing. The sample includes 70,000 to 95,000 clones, approximately 80% of them seen just once. Specimen: peripheral blood, collected 44 weeks after starting pembrolizumab. All receptors come from an adult with mismatch repair-deficient cancer.

The table lists this clone with a few counts. This chain uses TRBV2 with TRBJ2-1, with D tentatively TRBD2 (5 bases). Trimming took off 5 bases at V and 3 bases at J, with 14 bases between the two ends. The CDR3 consists of 15 residues. Germline assignment: CDR1 SNHLY and CDR2 FYNNEI. Written as DNA, the CDR3 is TGTGCCAGCAGTTCGGGAACCCCCCTCTACAATGAGCAGTTCTTC. It is translated as CASSSGTPLYNEQFF. The whole variable domain, remainder taken from reference TRBV2 and TRBJ2-1, is EPEVTQTPSHQVTQMGQEVILRCVPISNHLYFYWYRQILGQKVEFLVSFYNNEISEKSEIFDDQFSVERPDGSNFTLKIRSTKLEDSAMYFCASSSGTPLYNEQFFGPGTRLTVL.

The chain has TRBV7-9 and TRBJ2-1, with 10 bases aligning to TRBD1. The V segment lost 1 base and the J segment 7 bases; nucleotides outside the gene matches: 7. Germline V gene data show CDR1 as SEHNR and CDR2 as FQNEAQ (reference sequence). This CDR3 has 16 amino acids. The CDR3 sequence is CASSLGGRDRGNEQFF. The CDR3 nucleotides read TGTGCCAGCAGCTTAGGGGGCCGGGACAGGGGTAATGAGCAGTTCTTC.

V usage is TRBV13 and J usage is TRBJ1-1, with 9 bases aligning to TRBD1. The CDR3 runs 17 residues. Unmatched junction bases numbered 10, after V lost 3 bases and J lost 2 bases. Germline CDR1 reads PRHDT; CDR2 reads FYEKMQ (reference sequence). The CDR3: CASSFFGWGQGNTEAFF. CDR3 coding DNA: TGTGCCAGCAGCTTTTTTGGATGGGGACAGGGAAACACTGAAGCTTTCTTT.

This chain links TRBV9 with TRBJ2-1, with a weak D call TRBD2 (6 bases). Germline V gene lookup returns CDR1 SGDLS and CDR2 YYNGEE. V was shortened by 4 bases and J by 1 base, with 12 bases between the two germline ends. This CDR3 has 15 amino acids. CDR3 residues: CASSPGDPSYNEQFF. The DNA of the CDR3 is TGTGCCAGCAGCCCGGGGGACCCGTCCTACAATGAGCAGTTCTTC.

The rearrangement joins TRBV30 to TRBJ1-1, with 9 bases aligning to TRBD1. This CDR3 is 16 amino acids long. Trimming removed 2 bases from V and 5 bases from J; junction bases left unmatched: 12. The germline CDR1 and CDR2 sequences are GTSNPN and SVGIG (reference sequence). CDR3 DNA sequence: TGTGCCTGGAGTTCTGGGACAGGGCGGGTAGGGACTGAAGCTTTCTTT. Residues: CAWSSGTGRVGTEAFF.

V usage is TRBV7-3 and J usage is TRBJ2-5; D is tentatively TRBD1 or TRBD2 (5 bases each). Germline CDR1 is SGHTA and CDR2 is FQGTGA. Trimming cost V 5 bases and J 4 bases, with 20 bases left between them. This CDR3 is built from 16 residues. This chain's CDR3 is CASSPTGTVGGETQYF. DNA for the CDR3: TGTGCCAGCAGCCCGACCGGGACGGTAGGAGGAGAGACCCAGTACTTC. The variable domain in full, completed from reference TRBV7-3 and TRBJ2-5, reads GAGVSQTPSNKVTEKGKYVELRCDPISGHTALYWYRQSLGQGPEFLIYFQGTGAADDSGLPNDRFFAVRPEGSVSTLKIQRTERGDSAVYLCASSPTGTVGGETQYFGPGTRLLVL.

J is TRBJ2-2 and V is TRBV18; 8 bases align to TRBD2. The CDR3 is 16 residues long. The ends lost 3 bases at V and 0 bases at J; junction bases unmatched: 3. Germline values: CDR1 KGHSH, CDR2 LQKENI. CDR3 in amino acids: CASSPWGLANTGELFF. The CDR3 nucleotides read TGTGCCAGCTCACCCTGGGGACTAGCGAACACCGGGGAGCTGTTTTTT.

CDR3 protein: CASTKGANYEQYF. CDR3 DNA sequence: TGTGCCAGCACCAAGGGGGCCAACTACGAGCAGTACTTC. This sequence joins TRBV6-6 and TRBJ2-7; 7 bases are shared with TRBD1. Germline CDR1 is MNHNY and CDR2 is SVGAGI (reference sequence). Germline trimming cut 7 bases from V and 3 bases from J; bases unmatched to any gene: 6. The CDR3 has 13 residues.

This clone is a singleton in its sample. The chain is built from TRBV5-6 and TRBJ1-2; 9 nucleotides line up with TRBD1. From germline, CDR1 is SGHDT and CDR2 YYEEEE. The V gene end was trimmed by 0 bases and the J gene end by 11 bases; junction bases not matched to a gene: 5. The CDR3 sequence is 13 residues long. The CDR3 loop reads CASSLGTGVGYTF. As DNA, the CDR3 is TGTGCCAGCAGCTTGGGGACAGGGGTAGGATACACCTTC.

The J gene is TRBJ2-1, the V gene TRBV29-1; D gene unclear. Germline V gives CDR1 SQVTM, CDR2 ANQGSEA. This CDR3 region has 14 residues. Trimming stripped 5 bases from V and 5 bases from J, with 16 bases between. The CDR3 sequence is CSVPGRTNHNEQFF. The CDR3 coding sequence is TGCAGCGTTCCCGGCCGTACGAACCACAATGAGCAGTTCTTC.

This chain links TRBV30 with TRBJ1-2, with D uncertain. Germline loops: CDR1 GTSNPN, CDR2 SVGIG (reference sequence). The CDR3 runs 14 residues. V shed 4 bases and J shed 4 bases, with 16 bases lying between them. The CDR3 protein is CAWIRQTGGYGYTF. CDR3 nucleotide sequence: TGTGCCTGGATAAGGCAGACCGGCGGCTATGGCTACACCTTC. Full variable domain (rest looked up from reference TRBV30 and TRBJ1-2): SQTIHQWPATLVQPVGSPLSLECTVEGTSNPNLYWYRQAAGRGLQLLFYSVGIGQISSEVPQNLSASRPQDRQFILSSKKLLLSDSGFYLCAWIRQTGGYGYTFGSGTRLTVV.

V usage is TRBV10-3 and J usage is TRBJ2-7; D is uncertain. The CDR3 extends over 13 amino acids. The ends were cut back, 2 bases at V and 3 bases at J, with 8 bases in the middle. Germline-derived CDR1 and CDR2 are ENHRY and SYGVKD. The DNA for the CDR3 is TGTGCCATCAGTGAGACGAGAAGCTACGAGCAGTACTTC. It translates to CAISETRSYEQYF.

The chain is built from TRBV12-5 and TRBJ2-3; D gene unclear. CDR3 length: 14 residues. V was shortened by 5 bases and J by 1 base, with 10 bases between the two germline ends. CDR1 is LGHNT and CDR2 is FRNRAP in the germline V gene. CDR3 loop: CASGAVTRTDTQYF. The CDR3 coding sequence is TGTGCTAGTGGTGCCGTGACTCGCACAGATACGCAGTATTTT.

V gene TRBV6-5 combines with J gene TRBJ2-1, with 8 bases aligning to TRBD2. Losses at the gene ends were 5 bases for V and 2 bases for J; bases not matched to a gene: 5. The CDR3 length is 15 residues. CDR1 MNHEY and CDR2 SVGAGI come from the germline V gene. Here the CDR3 reads CASSRLARTYNEQFF. The DNA of the CDR3 is TGTGCCAGCAGTCGACTAGCGCGAACCTACAATGAGCAGTTCTTC.

This clone was seen a few times. The rearrangement links TRBV5-1 to TRBJ2-1; 11 nucleotides match TRBD2. Losses at the gene ends were 0 bases for V and 3 bases for J; bases not matched to a gene: 2. The germline gives CDR1 SGHRS, CDR2 YFSETQ. This CDR3 comprises 16 residues. The CDR3 coding sequence is TGCGCCAGCAGCTTGGATGGGACTAGCGGCTACAATGAGCAGTTCTTC. Translating it yields CASSLDGTSGYNEQFF.

The chain links TRBV10-2 to TRBJ2-1; D remains unclear. Trimming shortened V by 7 bases and J by 5 bases, and 15 bases separated the two germline ends. This CDR3 spans 14 amino acids. Germline V gene sequence: CDR1 WSHSY, CDR2 SAAADI. CDR3 sequence: CASTQSELNNEQFF. The CDR3 nucleotides are TGCGCCAGCACGCAGAGCGAGTTAAACAATGAGCAGTTCTTC.

This clone was seen a handful of times. The J gene is TRBJ1-5, the V gene TRBV2; D remains ambiguous. The V end was cut by 6 bases, the J end by 6 bases, with 15 bases between. Looked up from germline, CDR1 is SNHLY and CDR2 is FYNNEI. The CDR3 loop spans 14 amino acids. The CDR3, as DNA: TGTGCCAGCAGCGGACCTTTCCCCGGTCAGCCCCAGCATTTT. This codes for CASSGPFPGQPQHF.

The gene calls are TRBV27 and TRBJ2-7; 8 positions agree with TRBD1. Trimming took 4 bases from V and 0 from J; bases not matched to a gene: 5. The CDR3 has 15 residues. CDR1 is MNHEY and CDR2 is SMNVEV in the germline V gene (reference sequence). The CDR3 region is CASSSLGQVSYEQYF. CDR3 coding DNA: TGTGCCAGCAGTTCTCTGGGACAGGTCTCCTACGAGCAGTACTTC.

The CDR3 loop is CASSLKMGDYGYTF. The CDR3 DNA reads TGTGCCAGCAGCCTAAAAATGGGGGACTATGGCTACACCTTC. The rearrangement links TRBV5-4 to TRBJ1-2, with TRBD1 as a possible D gene (5 bases). This CDR3 is built from 14 residues. The germline V and J ends were trimmed by 4 bases and 3 bases, with 13 bases remaining between them. Germline V gene lookup returns CDR1 SGHNT and CDR2 YYREEE (reference sequence).

This rearrangement joins TRBV7-2 to TRBJ2-4; possibly TRBD2 for D (6 bases). The V gene lost 5 bases and the J gene lost 9 bases, with 23 bases spanning the gap. This CDR3 region has 16 residues. Germline CDR1 is SGHTA and CDR2 is FQGNSA. The CDR3 nucleotides read TGTGCCAGCAGCGCCGCCCTTGCCCTTAGCGGTGGCATTCAGTACTTC. Its protein product is CASSAALALSGGIQYF.

V gene TRBV5-1 combines with J gene TRBJ2-1; 11 bases fit TRBD2. The V gene's germline CDR1 is SGHRS and CDR2 YFSETQ. The CDR3 loop spans 13 amino acids. V shed 6 bases and J 6 bases; nucleotides not matched to a gene: 2. The chain's CDR3 is CASKLAGVNEQFF. In DNA, the CDR3 is TGCGCCAGCAAACTAGCGGGAGTCAATGAGCAGTTCTTC. Complete variable domain (other parts from reference TRBV5-1 and TRBJ2-1): KAGVTQTPRYLIKTRGQQVTLSCSPISGHRSVSWYQQTPGQGLQFLFEYFSETQRNKGNFPGRFSGRQFSNSRSEMNVSTLELGDSALYLCASKLAGVNEQFFGPGTRLTVL.

The CDR3 sequence is CASSNRGGTETQYF. CDR3 coding DNA: TGTGCCAGCAGCAATCGGGGGGGGACAGAGACCCAGTACTTC. This rearrangement joins TRBV11-2 to TRBJ2-5; 8 bases line up with TRBD2. Germline-derived CDR1 and CDR2 are SGHAT and FQNNGV. With V trimmed by 5 bases and J by 4 bases, 6 bases remained unmatched. The CDR3 extends over 14 amino acids.

The chain carries TRBV4-3 and TRBJ2-1; no clear D gene. In germline, CDR1 is LGHNA, CDR2 YSLEER. Trimming pared 5 bases from V and 5 bases from J, leaving 13 bases between. CDR3 length: 14 amino acids. The CDR3 nucleotides are TGCGCCAGCAGCAAGGATTGGCAGAACAATGAGCAGTTCTTC. It translates to CASSKDWQNNEQFF.

V gene TRBV2 combines with J gene TRBJ1-1; 7 bases map to TRBD1. In germline, CDR1 is SNHLY, CDR2 FYNNEI. With 2 bases clipped from V and 1 base from J, the junction kept 4 bases outside the gene matches. This CDR3 comprises 15 residues. DNA for the CDR3: TGTGCCAGCAGTGAAACGAAGGGGGCGAACACTGAAGCTTTCTTT. Protein: CASSETKGANTEAFF.

Here the CDR3 DNA reads TGTGCCAGCAGCTTACGGGACGCACGTTCAGGAAACACCATATATTTT. This codes for CASSLRDARSGNTIYF. The rearrangement links TRBV7-9 to TRBJ1-3; tentative D call: TRBD1 (5 bases). CDR1 and CDR2 (germline): SEHNR, FQNEAQ (reference sequence). CDR3 length equals 16 residues. The V gene lost 2 bases and the J gene lost 4 bases, with 15 bases spanning the gap.

The V call is TRBV6-1, the J call TRBJ1-4; no definite D call. CDR1 and CDR2 (germline): MNHNS, SASEGT. Trimming shortened V by 2 bases and J by 13 bases, and 8 bases separated the two germline ends. This CDR3 is built from 11 residues. CDR3 protein: CASSETDGLFF. The CDR3 bases are TGTGCCAGCAGTGAAACCGACGGACTGTTTTTT.

Here the CDR3 reads CASSPAGPGNTIYF. The DNA for the CDR3 is TGTGCCAGCTCCCCCGCAGGTCCTGGAAACACCATATATTTT. The chain recombines TRBV18 with TRBJ1-3; the D is unclear. V lost 6 bases and J lost 2, with 11 bases in between. Germline loops: CDR1 KGHSH, CDR2 LQKENI. CDR3 length: 14 residues.